The clone carrying this T cell receptor beta chain was picked up a small number of times. The sample originates from a study of T cell changes during pregnancy in multiple sclerosis. Only in-frame clones appear in the TCRdb table, and some are missing; sequencing was by immunoSEQ multiplex PCR. This table holds 41,000 or so clones, 70% to 90% found once. Germline V CDR1 and CDR2: LNHDA, SQIVND (reference sequence). The V and J ends lost 4 bases and 2 bases respectively, with 12 bases between them. This CDR3 spans 15 amino acids. The chain couples TRBV19 to TRBJ1-5; D unclear. The receptor was derived from a female donor with multiple sclerosis, enrolled in a pregnancy study. Material: CD4+ T cells from peripheral blood mononuclear cells, obtained in the first trimester of pregnancy. CDR3 sequence (DNA): TGTGCCAGTAGTAAATGGAGAGATGGCAATCAGCCCCAGCATTTT. Amino acid sequence: CASSKWRDGNQPQHF.